The present T cell receptor (beta chain) was sequenced within a study of blood T cell repertoires in COVID-19. The overall study: In each case, the material was cDNA or gDNA derived from T cells, B-cell-depleted T cells, or PBMCs.

V shed 3 bases and J 5 bases; nucleotides not matched to a gene: 4. Germline values: CDR1 SGHAT, CDR2 FQDESV (reference sequence). This CDR3 is built from 15 residues. Sequencing was performed with immunoSEQ multiplex PCR; in TCRdb, only in-frame clones are kept and a portion is missing. This table holds 120,000 or so clones, roughly 86% found once. V gene TRBV11-1 combines with J gene TRBJ2-1; 10 bases fit TRBD1. Sequencing was done on a sample of peripheral blood. This TCR was recovered from a woman aged 60-70 years with acute or convalescent COVID-19. The CDR3 DNA sequence: TGTGCCAGCAGCTTTGGACAGGGGGGCCACAATGAGCAGTTCTTC. It yields the protein CASSFGQGGHNEQFF.